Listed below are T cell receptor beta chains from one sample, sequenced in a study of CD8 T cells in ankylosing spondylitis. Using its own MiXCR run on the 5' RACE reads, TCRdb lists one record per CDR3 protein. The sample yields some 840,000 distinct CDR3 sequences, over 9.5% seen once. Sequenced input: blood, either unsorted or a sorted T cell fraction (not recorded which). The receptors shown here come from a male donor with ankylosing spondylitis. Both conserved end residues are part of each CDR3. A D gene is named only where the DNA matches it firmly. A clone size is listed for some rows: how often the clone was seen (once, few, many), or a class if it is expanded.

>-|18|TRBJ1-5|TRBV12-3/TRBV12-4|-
CASTPPGAGTAPIRPQHF
TGTGCCAGCACTCCCCCGGGTGCCGGGACCGCACCTATTAGGCCCCAGCATTTT
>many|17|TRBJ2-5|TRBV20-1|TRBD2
CSALGGREGRRVETQYF
TGCAGTGCTTTAGGAGGACGGGAGGGCCGGAGGGTAGAGACCCAGTACTTC
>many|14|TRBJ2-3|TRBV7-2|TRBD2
CASSPGLAGGTQYF
TGTGCCAGCAGCCCGGGACTAGCGGGGGGTACGCAGTATTTT
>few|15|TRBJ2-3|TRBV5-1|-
CASSLWGESTDTQYF
TGCGCCAGCAGCTTATGGGGGGAAAGCACAGATACGCAGTATTTT
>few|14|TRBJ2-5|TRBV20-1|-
CSARRDGGQETQYF
TGCAGTGCTCGGCGGGACGGGGGTCAAGAGACCCAGTACTTC
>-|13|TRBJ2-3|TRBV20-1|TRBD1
CSGHDRGADTQYF
TGCAGTGGTCATGACAGGGGTGCAGATACGCAGTATTTT
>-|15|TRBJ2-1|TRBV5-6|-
CASSYGKSSYNEQFF
TGTGCCAGCAGCTACGGGAAATCATCTTACAATGAGCAGTTCTTC
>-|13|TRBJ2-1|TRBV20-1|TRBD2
CRVAGAYYNEQFF
TGCAGGGTAGCGGGAGCATACTACAATGAGCAGTTCTTC
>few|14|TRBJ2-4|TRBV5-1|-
CASSLGGVANIQYF
TGCGCCAGCAGCTTGGGAGGGGTCGCGAACATTCAGTACTTC
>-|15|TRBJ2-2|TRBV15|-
CATSRDPRSTGELFF
TGTGCCACCAGCAGAGATCCCAGAAGCACCGGGGAGCTGTTTTTT
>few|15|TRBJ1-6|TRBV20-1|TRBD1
CSASDRRHGNSPLHF
TGCAGTGCTTCGGACAGGCGGCACGGAAATTCACCCCTCCACTTT
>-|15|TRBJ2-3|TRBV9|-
CASSPTPAGTDTQYF
TGTGCCAGCAGCCCCACGCCCGCAGGAACAGATACGCAGTATTTT
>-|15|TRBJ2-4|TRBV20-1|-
CSARARQGPENIQYF
TGCAGTGCTAGGGCCAGGCAAGGGCCAGAAAACATTCAGTACTTC
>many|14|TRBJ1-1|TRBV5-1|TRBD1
CASSRDRGTTEAFF
TGCGCCAGCAGCAGGGACAGGGGGACCACTGAAGCTTTCTTT
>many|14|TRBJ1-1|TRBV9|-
CASSVIETNTEAFF
TGTGCCAGCAGCGTAATAGAGACGAACACTGAAGCTTTCTTT
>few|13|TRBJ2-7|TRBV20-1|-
CSASPPGVYEQYF
TGCAGTGCTAGCCCCCCGGGGGTCTACGAGCAGTACTTC
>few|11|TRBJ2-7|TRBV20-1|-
CSVTDSYEQYF
TGCAGTGTCACAGATTCCTACGAGCAGTACTTC
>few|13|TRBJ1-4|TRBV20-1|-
CSATGTDNEKLFF
TGCAGTGCTACCGGGACGGACAATGAAAAACTGTTTTTT
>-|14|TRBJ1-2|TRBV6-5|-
CASSSRAVDYGYTF
TGTGCCAGCAGTTCCCGGGCGGTGGACTATGGCTACACCTTC
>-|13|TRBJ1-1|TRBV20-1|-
CSANKPGPTEAFF
TGCAGTGCTAATAAACCAGGGCCCACTGAAGCTTTCTTT
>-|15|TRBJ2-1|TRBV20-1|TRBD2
CSAILAGASYNEQFF
TGCAGTGCCATCTTGGCGGGAGCGTCCTACAATGAGCAGTTCTTC
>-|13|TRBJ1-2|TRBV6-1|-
CASSALGIDGYTF
TGTGCCAGCAGTGCGCTGGGAATTGATGGCTACACCTTC
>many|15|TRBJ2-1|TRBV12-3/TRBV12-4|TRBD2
CASSLGLAGAVEQFF
TGTGCCAGCAGCCTCGGACTAGCGGGAGCTGTTGAGCAGTTCTTC
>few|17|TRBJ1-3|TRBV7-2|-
CASSLVPRQSSGNTIYF
TGTGCCAGCAGCTTAGTTCCCAGGCAGAGCTCTGGAAACACCATATATTTT
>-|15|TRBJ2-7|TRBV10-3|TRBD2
CAISKGTSAFSEQYF
TGTGCCATCAGTAAGGGGACTAGCGCTTTCTCCGAGCAGTACTTC
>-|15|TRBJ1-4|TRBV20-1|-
CSASRLREDNEKLFF
TGCAGTGCTAGCCGCCTCCGGGAGGATAATGAAAAACTGTTTTTT
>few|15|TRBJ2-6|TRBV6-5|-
CASSHRDSGANVLTF
TGTGCCAGCAGTCACAGAGACTCTGGGGCCAACGTCCTGACTTTC
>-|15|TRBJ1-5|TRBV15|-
CATSREGTLNQPQHF
TGTGCCACCAGCAGAGAGGGGACGTTGAATCAGCCCCAGCATTTT
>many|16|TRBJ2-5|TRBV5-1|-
CASSLSGLTVQETQYF
TGCGCCAGCAGCTTGTCGGGGCTGACCGTCCAAGAGACCCAGTACTTC
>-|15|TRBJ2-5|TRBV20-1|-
CSARDEERPEETQYF
TGCAGTGCTAGAGATGAGGAGCGACCAGAAGAGACCCAGTACTTC
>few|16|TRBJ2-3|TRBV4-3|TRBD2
CASSQAPSGVTDTQYF
TGCGCCAGCAGCCAAGCCCCTAGCGGGGTAACAGATACGCAGTATTTT
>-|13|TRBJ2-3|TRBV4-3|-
CASSQSDRDTQYF
TGCGCCAGCAGCCAAAGCGACAGAGATACGCAGTATTTT
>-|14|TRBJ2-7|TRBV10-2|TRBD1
CASSAGTGGHEQYF
TGCGCCAGCAGCGCCGGGACAGGGGGCCACGAGCAGTACTTC
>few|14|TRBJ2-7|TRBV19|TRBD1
CASREDRYAYEQYF
TGTGCCAGTAGAGAGGACAGGTATGCCTACGAGCAGTACTTC
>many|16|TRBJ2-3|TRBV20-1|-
CSAPPQIFSSTDTQYF
TGCAGTGCCCCCCCACAGATCTTCTCTAGCACAGATACGCAGTATTTT
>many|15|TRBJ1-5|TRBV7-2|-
CASSLVWGRPQPQHF
TGTGCCAGCAGCTTAGTATGGGGCAGACCTCAGCCCCAGCATTTT
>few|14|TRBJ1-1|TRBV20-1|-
CSAIKGRFNTEAFF
TGCAGTGCTATAAAAGGGCGCTTTAACACTGAAGCTTTCTTT
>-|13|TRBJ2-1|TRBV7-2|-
CASSSDSSGRGFF
TGTGCCAGCAGCTCGGACTCGTCAGGCCGGGGGTTCTTC
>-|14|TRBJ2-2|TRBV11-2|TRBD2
CATRTSGNTGELFF
TGTGCCACCCGGACTAGCGGGAACACCGGGGAGCTGTTTTTT
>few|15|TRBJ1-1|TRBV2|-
CASSAWDNRNTEAFF
TGTGCCAGCAGTGCCTGGGACAACCGAAACACTGAAGCTTTCTTT
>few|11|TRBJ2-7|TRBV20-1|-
CSALGPYEQYF
TGCAGTGCGCTGGGACCCTACGAGCAGTACTTC
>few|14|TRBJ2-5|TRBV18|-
CASSPLARQETQYF
TGTGCCAGCTCACCTCTTGCCCGGCAAGAGACCCAGTACTTC
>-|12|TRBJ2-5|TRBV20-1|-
CSGPDSQRTQYF
TGCAGTGGCCCGGACAGTCAACGGACCCAGTACTTC
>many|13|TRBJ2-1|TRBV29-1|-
CSVEGRLRDEQFF
TGCAGCGTTGAGGGACGACTTAGGGATGAGCAGTTCTTC
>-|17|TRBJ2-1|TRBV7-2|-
CASSWPTLGVAYNEQFF
TGTGCCAGCAGCTGGCCTACACTTGGGGTTGCCTACAATGAGCAGTTCTTC
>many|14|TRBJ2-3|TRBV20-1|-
CSATGHSVPDTQYF
TGCAGTGCGACGGGACACTCGGTCCCAGATACGCAGTATTTT
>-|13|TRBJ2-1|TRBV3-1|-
CASSQRGNHEQFF
TGTGCCAGCAGCCAGCGGGGTAACCATGAGCAGTTCTTC
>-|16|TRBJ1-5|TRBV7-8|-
CASSLGSSVTNQPQHF
TGTGCCAGCAGCTTAGGGTCTTCAGTCACCAATCAGCCCCAGCATTTT
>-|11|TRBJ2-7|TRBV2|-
CASQGSYEQYF
TGTGCCAGCCAGGGATCCTACGAGCAGTACTTC
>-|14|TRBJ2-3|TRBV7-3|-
CASSATRGTDTQYF
TGTGCCAGCAGCGCCACAAGAGGCACAGATACGCAGTATTTT
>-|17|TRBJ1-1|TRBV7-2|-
CASSLGTALIMNTEAFF
TGTGCCAGCAGCTTAGGAACAGCACTAATAATGAACACTGAAGCTTTCTTT
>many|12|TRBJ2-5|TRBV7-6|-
CASSRQRETQYF
TGTGCCAGCAGCCGGCAGAGAGAGACCCAGTACTTC
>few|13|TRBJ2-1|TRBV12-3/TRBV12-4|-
CASSSTVLGEQFF
TGTGCCAGCAGTTCGACAGTTCTCGGTGAGCAGTTCTTC
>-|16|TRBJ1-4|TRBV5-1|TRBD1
CASSLIPGQLNEKLFF
TGCGCCAGCAGCCTAATTCCGGGACAGTTGAATGAAAAACTGTTTTTT
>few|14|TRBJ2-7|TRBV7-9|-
CASSLVRDSEEQYF
TGTGCCAGCAGCTTAGTCCGGGACTCGGAAGAGCAGTACTTC
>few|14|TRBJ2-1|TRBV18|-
CASSPWGVYNEQFF
TGTGCCAGCTCACCCTGGGGGGTGTACAATGAGCAGTTCTTC
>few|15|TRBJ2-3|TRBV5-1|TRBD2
CASSGLATSTDTQYF
TGCGCCAGCAGCGGACTAGCGACTAGCACAGATACGCAGTATTTT
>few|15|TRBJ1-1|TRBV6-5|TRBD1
CASSFRDSLNTEAFF
TGTGCCAGCAGTTTCCGGGACAGCTTAAACACTGAAGCTTTCTTT
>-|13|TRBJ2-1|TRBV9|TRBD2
CASSVGTRGEQFF
TGTGCCAGCAGCGTTGGGACTAGGGGGGAGCAGTTCTTC